Listed below are T cell receptor beta chains from one sample, sequenced in a study of blood T cell repertoires in COVID-19. Profiling relied on immunoSEQ multiplex PCR, and the TCRdb table lists in-frame clones only, not all of them. The profile shows 200,000 to 250,000 clones, roughly 75% of them singletons. Sequencing was performed on peripheral blood. These receptors came from an older woman with acute or convalescent COVID-19. Both conserved end residues are part of each CDR3. A D gene is named only where the DNA matches it firmly. Expanded clones are given a class, and other clones once, few, many or no size at all.

j_call,clone_size,v_call,d_call,cdr3_aa,cdr3_nt
TRBJ2-5,NA,TRBV7-6,NA,CASSPVRRGGAEETQYF,TGTGCCAGCAGCCCCGTAAGGAGGGGGGGGGCAGAAGAGACCCAGTACTTC
TRBJ1-2,few,TRBV25-1,TRBD1,CASSEGTGVHYGYTF,TGTGCCAGCAGTGAGGGGACAGGGGTCCACTATGGCTACACCTTC
TRBJ2-3,NA,TRBV7-8,TRBD1,CASSARGQGVKDTQYF,TGTGCCAGCAGCGCAAGAGGGCAGGGGGTCAAAGATACGCAGTATTTT
TRBJ2-7,NA,TRBV7-8,NA,CASSLVWGPTYEQYF,TGTGCCAGCAGCTTAGTTTGGGGCCCTACCTACGAGCAGTACTTC
TRBJ2-3,NA,TRBV24-1,NA,CATSNGDTQYF,TGTGCCACCAGCAACGGTGATACGCAGTATTTT
TRBJ1-2,few,TRBV19,NA,CASSPTPRHYGYTF,TGTGCCAGTAGTCCCACACCCCGTCACTATGGCTACACCTTC
TRBJ2-4,NA,TRBV19,NA,CASGGRDENIQYF,TGTGCCAGTGGGGGCAGGGATGAAAACATTCAGTACTTC
TRBJ2-5,NA,TRBV6-5,TRBD1,CASRNRGGQETQYF,TGTGCCAGCAGGAACAGGGGTGGCCAAGAGACCCAGTACTTC
TRBJ2-1,few,TRBV7-9,TRBD2,CASSLDTSANEQFF,TGTGCCAGCAGCTTAGATACTAGCGCCAATGAGCAGTTCTTC
TRBJ2-2,once,TRBV6-5,TRBD1,CASSQGQGATGELFF,TGTGCCAGCAGCCAGGGACAGGGGGCTACCGGGGAGCTGTTTTTT
TRBJ2-3,NA,TRBV2,TRBD1,CASWGQGLELSTDTQYF,TGTGCCAGCTGGGGACAGGGATTGGAGTTGAGCACAGATACGCAGTATTTT
TRBJ1-4,NA,TRBV5-1,TRBD1,CASSLEPGGNEKLFF,TGCGCCAGCAGCTTGGAGCCAGGGGGTAATGAAAAACTGTTTTTT
TRBJ2-7,NA,TRBV3-1/TRBV3-2,TRBD2,CASSRVGLAGTSYEQYF,TGTGCCAGCAGCCGAGTCGGACTAGCGGGGACCTCCTACGAGCAGTACTTC
TRBJ2-1,NA,TRBV27,TRBD2,CASSLWGIGGTHEQFF,TGTGCCAGCAGTTTATGGGGGATCGGGGGGACCCATGAGCAGTTCTTC
TRBJ2-3,few,TRBV2,NA,CASKLGSTDTQYF,TGTGCCAGCAAGTTGGGCTCCACAGATACGCAGTATTTT
TRBJ1-5,NA,TRBV2,TRBD1,CASSLRDRVPQHF,TGTGCCAGCAGCCTCCGGGACAGGGTACCCCAGCATTTT
TRBJ2-7,NA,TRBV5-1,TRBD1,CASSLALIRQGPYEQYF,TGCGCCAGCAGCTTGGCCTTGATCCGACAGGGTCCCTACGAGCAGTACTTC
TRBJ1-3,few,TRBV19,NA,CAQLPPGRNTIYF,TGTGCACAATTGCCCCCGGGGAGAAACACCATATATTTT
TRBJ2-3,NA,TRBV7-2,TRBD2,CASSLFSSGGARTDTQYF,TGTGCCAGCAGCTTGTTCTCTAGCGGGGGGGCTAGGACAGATACGCAGTATTTT
TRBJ2-7,NA,TRBV6-7,NA,CASSPGQPHGDLHEQYF,TGTGCCAGCAGTCCAGGACAGCCTCACGGGGACCTACACGAGCAGTACTTC
TRBJ1-2,NA,TRBV5-8,NA,CASSFGGQISYGYTF,TGTGCCAGCAGCTTTGGCGGACAGATCAGCTATGGCTACACCTTC
TRBJ2-1,NA,TRBV2,NA,CASSESPPYEQFF,TGTGCCAGCAGTGAGAGTCCGCCGTACGAGCAGTTCTTC
TRBJ2-3,NA,TRBV19,NA,CASSQAFGTDTQYF,TGTGCCAGTAGTCAGGCTTTTGGCACAGATACGCAGTATTTT
TRBJ2-2,NA,TRBV6-2/TRBV6-3,NA,CASSYSRGGAGELFF,TGTGCCAGCAGTTACTCGCGAGGGGGGGCCGGGGAGCTGTTTTTT
TRBJ2-3,NA,TRBV5-1,TRBD1,CASSFQGAFADTQYF,TGCGCCAGCAGCTTCCAGGGGGCCTTCGCAGATACGCAGTATTTT
TRBJ2-4,NA,TRBV6-5,NA,CASRGGQKKNIQYF,TGTGCCAGCAGGGGGGGACAGAAGAAAAACATTCAGTACTTC
TRBJ1-1,NA,TRBV6-2/TRBV6-3,NA,CASSQGREAFF,TGTGCCAGCAGTCAGGGTAGGGAAGCTTTCTTT
TRBJ1-3,NA,TRBV6-5,TRBD1,CASITGGSGNTIYF,TGTGCCAGCATCACAGGGGGCTCTGGAAACACCATATATTTT
TRBJ2-6,NA,TRBV4-1,NA,CASGAPRGRGSGANVLTF,TGCGCCAGCGGCGCCCCACGGGGCAGGGGCTCTGGGGCCAACGTCCTGACTTTC
TRBJ2-2,NA,TRBV29-1,NA,CSVEEYSTGELFF,TGCAGCGTTGAAGAGTATAGCACCGGGGAGCTGTTTTTT
TRBJ1-4,NA,TRBV19,NA,CASKTIKATNEKLFF,TGTGCCAGTAAGACTATCAAGGCAACTAATGAAAAACTGTTTTTT
TRBJ2-5,NA,TRBV19,TRBD1,CASSSDREGETQYF,TGTGCCAGTAGTTCGGACAGGGAAGGAGAGACCCAGTACTTC
TRBJ1-5,NA,TRBV12-3/TRBV12-4,NA,CASSYGPDQPQHF,TGTGCCAGCAGTTATGGGCCTGATCAGCCCCAGCATTTT
TRBJ2-1,once,TRBV5-1,TRBD2,CASGRGGAGSDEQFF,TGCGCCAGCGGCCGCGGGGGGGCTGGGTCGGATGAGCAGTTCTTC
TRBJ1-2,NA,TRBV9,TRBD1,CASQDRIYGYTF,TGTGCCAGCCAGGACAGGATCTATGGCTACACCTTC
TRBJ1-4,few,TRBV7-2,NA,CASSLGQLNEKLFF,TGTGCCAGCAGCTTAGGACAGTTGAATGAAAAACTGTTTTTT
TRBJ1-1,NA,TRBV5-1,TRBD1,CASSLDRGNTEAFF,TGCGCCAGCAGCTTAGACAGGGGAAACACTGAAGCTTTCTTT
TRBJ2-3,NA,TRBV9,NA,CASSVDYLNTQYF,TGTGCCAGCAGCGTAGACTATTTGAATACGCAGTATTTT
TRBJ2-7,NA,TRBV19,TRBD1,CASSTDRDRNEQYF,TGTGCCAGTAGTACAGACAGGGATCGCAACGAGCAGTACTTC
TRBJ2-1,few,TRBV2,TRBD2,CASSELLLAGDEQFF,TGTGCCAGCAGCGAGCTTCTACTAGCGGGGGATGAGCAGTTCTTC
TRBJ1-1,NA,TRBV7-8,NA,CASSSNRETEAFF,TGTGCCAGCAGCTCCAACAGGGAAACTGAAGCTTTCTTT
TRBJ1-3,NA,TRBV30,NA,CAWRGGGPGNTIYF,TGTGCCTGGAGGGGCGGGGGCCCTGGAAACACCATATATTTT
TRBJ2-5,NA,TRBV18,NA,CASSPPGSGETQYF,TGTGCCAGCTCACCACCGGGAAGCGGAGAGACCCAGTACTTC